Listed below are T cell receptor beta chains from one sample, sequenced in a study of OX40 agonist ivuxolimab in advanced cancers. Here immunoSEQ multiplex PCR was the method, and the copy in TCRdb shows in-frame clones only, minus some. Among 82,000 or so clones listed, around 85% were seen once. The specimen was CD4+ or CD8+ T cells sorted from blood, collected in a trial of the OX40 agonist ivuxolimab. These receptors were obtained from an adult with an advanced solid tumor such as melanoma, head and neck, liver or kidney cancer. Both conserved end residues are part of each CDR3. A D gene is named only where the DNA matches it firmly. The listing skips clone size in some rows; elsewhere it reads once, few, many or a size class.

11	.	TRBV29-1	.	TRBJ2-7	CSVGSQQGQYF	TGCAGCGTTGGTTCGCAACAGGGGCAGTACTTC
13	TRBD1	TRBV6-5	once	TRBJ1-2	CASSGGTAYGYTF	TGTGCCAGCAGTGGGGGGACAGCTTATGGCTACACCTTC
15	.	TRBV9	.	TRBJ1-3	CASSVDQGSGNTIYF	TGTGCCAGCAGCGTAGATCAGGGCTCTGGAAACACCATATATTTT
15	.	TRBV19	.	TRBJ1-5	CASSMTAISNQPQHF	TGTGCCAGTAGTATGACGGCTATTAGCAATCAGCCCCAGCATTTT
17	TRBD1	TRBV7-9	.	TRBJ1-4	CASSLAYEKNRGEKLFF	TGTGCCAGCAGCTTAGCGTACGAGAAAAACAGGGGTGAAAAACTGTTTTTT
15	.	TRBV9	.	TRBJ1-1	CASSVDQGGNTEAFF	TGTGCCAGCAGCGTAGATCAAGGGGGGAACACTGAAGCTTTCTTT
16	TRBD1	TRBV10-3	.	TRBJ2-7	CAITGGPGQGSYEQYF	TGTGCCATCACGGGGGGACCGGGACAGGGTTCCTACGAGCAGTACTTC
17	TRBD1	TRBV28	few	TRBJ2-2	CASSFRGTGIYTGELFF	TGTGCCAGCAGTTTTCGCGGGACAGGAATTTACACCGGGGAGCTGTTTTTT
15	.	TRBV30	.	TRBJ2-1	CAWSAGPLSYNEQFF	TGTGCCTGGAGCGCCGGGCCTCTCTCCTACAATGAGCAGTTCTTC
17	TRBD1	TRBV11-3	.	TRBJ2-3	CASSRQTDRVGTDTQYF	TGTGCCAGCAGCCGCCAGACGGACAGGGTGGGAACAGATACGCAGTATTTT
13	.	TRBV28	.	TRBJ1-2	CAIQTGLDYGYTF	TGTGCCATACAAACAGGTCTGGACTATGGCTACACCTTC
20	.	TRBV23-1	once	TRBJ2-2	CASSQPDPQGGPLNTGELFF	TGCGCCAGCAGTCAACCCGATCCCCAGGGGGGACCTTTGAACACCGGGGAGCTGTTTTTT